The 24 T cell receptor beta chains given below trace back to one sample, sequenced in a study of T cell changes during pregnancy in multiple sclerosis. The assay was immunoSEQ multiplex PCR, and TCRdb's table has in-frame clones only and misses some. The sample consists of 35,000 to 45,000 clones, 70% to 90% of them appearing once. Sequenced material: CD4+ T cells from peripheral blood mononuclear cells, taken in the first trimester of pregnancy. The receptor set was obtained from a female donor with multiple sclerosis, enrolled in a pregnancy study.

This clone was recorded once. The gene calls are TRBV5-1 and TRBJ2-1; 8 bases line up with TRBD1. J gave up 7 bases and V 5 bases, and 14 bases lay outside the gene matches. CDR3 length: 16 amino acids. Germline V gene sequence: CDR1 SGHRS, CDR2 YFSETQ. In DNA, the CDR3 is TGCGCCAGCAGACCGTCCTCAGGGGGCTGGGTTAATGAGCAGTTCTTC. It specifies CASRPSSGGWVNEQFF.

In nucleotides, the CDR3 is TGTGCCAGCAGCTTGGGCCCGGGAACTAGCGAAACCTACGAGCAGTACTTC. It yields the protein CASSLGPGTSETYEQYF. The chain carries TRBV5-5 and TRBJ2-7; 7 nucleotides line up with TRBD2. The CDR3 loop spans 17 amino acids. Germline loops: CDR1 SGHKS, CDR2 YYEKEE (reference sequence). Trimming cost V 0 bases and J 2 bases; bases outside gene matches: 11.

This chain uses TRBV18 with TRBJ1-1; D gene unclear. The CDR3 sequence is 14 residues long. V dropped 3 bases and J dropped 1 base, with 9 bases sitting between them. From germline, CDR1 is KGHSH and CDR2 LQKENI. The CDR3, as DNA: TGTGCCAGCTCACCGAGTTCAGGGAACACTGAAGCTTTCTTT. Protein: CASSPSSGNTEAFF.

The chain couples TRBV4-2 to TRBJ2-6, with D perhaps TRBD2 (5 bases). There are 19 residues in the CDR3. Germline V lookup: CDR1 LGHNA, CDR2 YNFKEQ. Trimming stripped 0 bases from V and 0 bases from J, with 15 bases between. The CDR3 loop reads CASSQERWTSLSGANVLTF. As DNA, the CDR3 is TGTGCCAGCAGCCAAGAAAGGTGGACTTCTCTCTCTGGGGCCAACGTCCTGACTTTC.

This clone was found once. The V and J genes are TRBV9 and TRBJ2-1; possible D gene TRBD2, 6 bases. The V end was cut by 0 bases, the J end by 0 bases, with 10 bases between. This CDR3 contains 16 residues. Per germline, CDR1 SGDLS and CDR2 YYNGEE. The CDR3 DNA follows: TGTGCCAGCAGCGTAGCGGGCGGGGTCTCCTACAATGAGCAGTTCTTC. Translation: CASSVAGGVSYNEQFF.

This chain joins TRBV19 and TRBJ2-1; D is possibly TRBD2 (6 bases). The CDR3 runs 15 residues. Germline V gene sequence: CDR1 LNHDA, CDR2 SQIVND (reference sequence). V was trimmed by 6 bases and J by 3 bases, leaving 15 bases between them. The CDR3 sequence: CASSPIAVLYNEQFF. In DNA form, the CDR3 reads TGTGCCAGTAGCCCTATAGCGGTCCTCTACAATGAGCAGTTCTTC.

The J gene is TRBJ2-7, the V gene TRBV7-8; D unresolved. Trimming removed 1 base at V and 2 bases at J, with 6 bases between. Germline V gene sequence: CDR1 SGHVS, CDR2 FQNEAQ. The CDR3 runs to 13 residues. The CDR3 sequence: CASSLGSTYEQYF. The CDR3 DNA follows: TGTGCCAGCAGCTTAGGCTCTACCTACGAGCAGTACTTC.

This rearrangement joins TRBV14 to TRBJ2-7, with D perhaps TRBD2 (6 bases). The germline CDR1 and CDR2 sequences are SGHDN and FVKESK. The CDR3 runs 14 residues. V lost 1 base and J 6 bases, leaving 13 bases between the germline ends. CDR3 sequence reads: CASSQGSGHSEQYF. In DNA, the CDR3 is TGTGCCAGCAGCCAAGGTAGCGGACATAGCGAGCAGTACTTC.

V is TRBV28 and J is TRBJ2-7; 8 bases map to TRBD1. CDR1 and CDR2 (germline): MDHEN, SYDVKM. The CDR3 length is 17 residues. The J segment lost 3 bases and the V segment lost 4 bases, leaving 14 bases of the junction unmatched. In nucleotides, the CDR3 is TGTGCCAGCAGTTCTTCCTACGCGGGACAGGCGATCTACGAGCAGTACTTC. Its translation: CASSSSYAGQAIYEQYF. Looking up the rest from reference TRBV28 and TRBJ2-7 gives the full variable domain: DVKVTQSSRYLVKRTGEKVFLECVQDMDHENMFWYRQDPGLGLRLIYFSYDVKMKEKGDIPEGYSVSREKKERFSLILESASTNQTSMYLCASSSSYAGQAIYEQYFGPGTRLTVT.

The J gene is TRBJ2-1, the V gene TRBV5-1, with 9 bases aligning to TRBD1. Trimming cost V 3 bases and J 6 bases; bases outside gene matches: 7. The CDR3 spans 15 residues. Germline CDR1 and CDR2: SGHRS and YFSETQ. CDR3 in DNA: TGCGCCAGCAGCTCGGGACAGGGTCTCGTCAATGAGCAGTTCTTC. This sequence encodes CASSSGQGLVNEQFF.

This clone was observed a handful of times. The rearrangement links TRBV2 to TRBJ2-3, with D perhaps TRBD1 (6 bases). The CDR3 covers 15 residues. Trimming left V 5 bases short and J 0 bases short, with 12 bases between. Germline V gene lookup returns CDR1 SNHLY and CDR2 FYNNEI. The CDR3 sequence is CASSWTEPSTDTQYF. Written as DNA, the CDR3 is TGTGCCAGCAGTTGGACAGAACCTAGCACAGATACGCAGTATTTT.

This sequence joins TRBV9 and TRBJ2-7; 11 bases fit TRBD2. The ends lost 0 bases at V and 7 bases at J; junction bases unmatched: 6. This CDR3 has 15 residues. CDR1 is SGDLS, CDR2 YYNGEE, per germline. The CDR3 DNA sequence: TGTGCCAGCAGCGTAGTTGCGGGACTAGCGGAAGAGCAGTACTTC. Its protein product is CASSVVAGLAEEQYF.

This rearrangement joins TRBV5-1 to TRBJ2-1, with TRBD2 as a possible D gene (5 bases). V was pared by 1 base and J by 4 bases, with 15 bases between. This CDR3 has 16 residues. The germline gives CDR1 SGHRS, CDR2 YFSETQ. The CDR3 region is CASSLISVHPYNEQFF. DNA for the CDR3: TGCGCCAGCAGCTTGATTAGCGTACATCCTTACAATGAGCAGTTCTTC.

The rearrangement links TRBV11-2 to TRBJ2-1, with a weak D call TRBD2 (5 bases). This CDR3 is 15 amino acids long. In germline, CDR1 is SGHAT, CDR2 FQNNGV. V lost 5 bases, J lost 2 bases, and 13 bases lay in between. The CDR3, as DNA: TGTGCCAGCAGCCCATACGGGAATCCCTACAATGAGCAGTTCTTC. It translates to CASSPYGNPYNEQFF.

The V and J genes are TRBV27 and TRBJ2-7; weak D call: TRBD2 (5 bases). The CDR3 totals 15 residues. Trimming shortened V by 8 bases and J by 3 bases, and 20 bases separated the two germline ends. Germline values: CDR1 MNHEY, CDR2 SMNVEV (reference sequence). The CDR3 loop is CASREPGQRIYEQYF. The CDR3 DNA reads TGTGCCAGCCGCGAACCTGGGCAGCGGATCTACGAGCAGTACTTC.

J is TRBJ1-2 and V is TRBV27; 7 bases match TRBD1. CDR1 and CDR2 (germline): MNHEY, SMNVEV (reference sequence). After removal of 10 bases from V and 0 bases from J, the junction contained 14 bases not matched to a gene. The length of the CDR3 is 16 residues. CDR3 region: CATRTLITGANYGYTF. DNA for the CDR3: TGTGCCACCCGAACGTTAATTACAGGGGCTAACTATGGCTACACCTTC.

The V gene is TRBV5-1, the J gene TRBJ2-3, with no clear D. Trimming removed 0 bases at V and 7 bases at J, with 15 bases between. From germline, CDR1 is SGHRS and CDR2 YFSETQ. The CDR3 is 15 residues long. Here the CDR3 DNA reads TGCGCCAGCAGCTTGGGATCCACAGCACAGAATACGCAGTATTTT. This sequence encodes CASSLGSTAQNTQYF.

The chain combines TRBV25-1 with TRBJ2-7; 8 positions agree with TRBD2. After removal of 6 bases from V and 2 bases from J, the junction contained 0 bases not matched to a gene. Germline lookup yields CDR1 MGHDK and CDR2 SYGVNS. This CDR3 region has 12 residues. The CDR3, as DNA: TGTGCCAGCAGGGGACTAGCCTACGAGCAGTACTTC. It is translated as CASRGLAYEQYF.

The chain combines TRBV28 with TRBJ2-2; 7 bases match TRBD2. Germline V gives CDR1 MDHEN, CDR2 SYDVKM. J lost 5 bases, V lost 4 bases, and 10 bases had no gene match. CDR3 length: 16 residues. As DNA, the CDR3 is TGTGCCAGCAGTTCCCCTTCGGGAGGCCGAACCGGGGAGCTGTTTTTT. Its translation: CASSSPSGGRTGELFF.

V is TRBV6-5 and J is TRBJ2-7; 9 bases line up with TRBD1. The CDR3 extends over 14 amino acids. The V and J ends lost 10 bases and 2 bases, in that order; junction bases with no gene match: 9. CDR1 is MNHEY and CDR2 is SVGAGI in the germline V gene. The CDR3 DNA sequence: TGTGCCACCGGATCCGGGACAGGGACCTACGAGCAGTACTTC. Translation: CATGSGTGTYEQYF.

CDR3 region: CASSLGSGGLEQYF. CDR3 coding DNA: TGTGCCAGCAGCTTAGGGTCGGGGGGATTAGAGCAGTACTTC. The chain couples TRBV7-6 to TRBJ2-7; TRBD2 aligns across 7 bases. The CDR3 covers 14 residues. The V and J ends lost 1 base and 7 bases, in that order; junction bases with no gene match: 7. CDR1 is SGHVS, CDR2 FNYEAQ, per germline.

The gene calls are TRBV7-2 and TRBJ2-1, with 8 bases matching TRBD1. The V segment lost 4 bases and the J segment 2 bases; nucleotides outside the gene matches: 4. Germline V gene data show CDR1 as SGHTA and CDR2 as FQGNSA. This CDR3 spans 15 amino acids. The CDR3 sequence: CASSYDRGPYNEQFF. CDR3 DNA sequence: TGTGCCAGCAGCTATGACAGGGGACCCTACAATGAGCAGTTCTTC.

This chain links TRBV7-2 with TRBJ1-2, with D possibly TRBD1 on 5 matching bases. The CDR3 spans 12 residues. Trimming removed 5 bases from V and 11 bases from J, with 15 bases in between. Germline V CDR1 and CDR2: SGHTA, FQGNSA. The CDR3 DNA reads TGTGCCAGCAGCCCGAGCACCGGGGGGTACACCTTC. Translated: CASSPSTGGYTF.

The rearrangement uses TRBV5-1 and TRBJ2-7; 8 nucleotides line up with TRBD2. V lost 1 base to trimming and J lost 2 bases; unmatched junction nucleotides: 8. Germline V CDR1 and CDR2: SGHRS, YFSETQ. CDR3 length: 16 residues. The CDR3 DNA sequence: TGCGCCAGCAGCTTGTTGTCTAGCGGGCTTACCTACGAGCAGTACTTC. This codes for CASSLLSSGLTYEQYF.